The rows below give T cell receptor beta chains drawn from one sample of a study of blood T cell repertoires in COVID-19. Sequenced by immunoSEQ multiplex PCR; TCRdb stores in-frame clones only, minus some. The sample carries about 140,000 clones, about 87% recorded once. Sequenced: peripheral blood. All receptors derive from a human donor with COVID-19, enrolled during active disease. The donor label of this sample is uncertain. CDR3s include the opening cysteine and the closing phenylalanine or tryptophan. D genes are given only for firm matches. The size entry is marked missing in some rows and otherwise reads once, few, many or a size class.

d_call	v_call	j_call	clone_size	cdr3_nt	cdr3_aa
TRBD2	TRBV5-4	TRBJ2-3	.	TGTGCCAGCAGCTCAGCGGGGGGCCACACAGATACGCAGTATTTT	CASSSAGGHTDTQYF
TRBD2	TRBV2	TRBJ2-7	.	TGTGCCAGCAGTGAAGAGTGGCTAGCGGGGGACTACGAGCAGTACTTC	CASSEEWLAGDYEQYF
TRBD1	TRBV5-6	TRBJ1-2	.	TGTGCCAGCAGCCGGGGGACAGGGGCGGTCTATGGCTACACCTTC	CASSRGTGAVYGYTF
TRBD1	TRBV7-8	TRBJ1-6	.	TGTGCCAGCAGCGGGGACAGGGGTATTGATTCACCCCTCCACTTT	CASSGDRGIDSPLHF
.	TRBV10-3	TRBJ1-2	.	TGTGCCATCAGTGACGCAGGGAACTATGGCTACACCTTC	CAISDAGNYGYTF
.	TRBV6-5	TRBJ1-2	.	TGTGCCAGCAGTCGTACAGGGTACGCCTATGGCTACACCTTC	CASSRTGYAYGYTF
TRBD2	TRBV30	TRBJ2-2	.	TGTGCCTGGAGCGGGCTAGCGGGAGGGTTGGGGGAGCTGTTTTTT	CAWSGLAGGLGELFF
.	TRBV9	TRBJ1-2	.	TGTGCCAGCAGCGTTCAGGGTTATGGCTACACCTTC	CASSVQGYGYTF
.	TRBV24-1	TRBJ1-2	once	TGTGCCACCAGTGATCTGGAGCAGGGTAACGAATCCGGCTACACCTTC	CATSDLEQGNESGYTF
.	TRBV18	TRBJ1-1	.	TGTGCCAGCTCACCATTCGACAGAGACACTGAAGCTTTCTTT	CASSPFDRDTEAFF